These 19 T cell receptor beta chains were all obtained from the same sample, sequenced in a study of cytomegalovirus exposure and HLA in healthy donors. PCR was performed using 60 Vbeta and 13 Jbeta primers. Sequenced by immunoSEQ multiplex PCR; TCRdb stores in-frame clones only, minus some. The sample holds about 200,000 clones, around 75% seen once. Sequencing used PBMCs. These receptors all stem from a male donor in good health and CMV-seropositive.

This clone has more than one count but fewer than ten. V is TRBV2 and J is TRBJ1-6, with TRBD1 matching 8 bases. This CDR3 has 14 residues. Germline V gives CDR1 SNHLY, CDR2 FYNNEI. Trimming at V came to 6 bases and at J to 6 bases, leaving 4 bases not matched to a gene. This chain's CDR3 is CASRAGQGNSPLHF. As DNA, the CDR3 is TGTGCCAGCAGAGCTGGACAGGGTAATTCACCCCTCCACTTT. Together with reference TRBV2 and TRBJ1-6, the CDR3 gives the full variable domain: EPEVTQTPSHQVTQMGQEVILRCVPISNHLYFYWYRQILGQKVEFLVSFYNNEISEKSEIFDDQFSVERPDGSNFTLKIRSTKLEDSAMYFCASRAGQGNSPLHFGNGTRLTVT.

In its sample, this clone was seen a few times. The chain links TRBV9 to TRBJ2-3; D is perhaps TRBD1 (5 bases). V dropped 1 base and J dropped 0 bases, with 9 bases sitting between them. Germline assignment: CDR1 SGDLS and CDR2 YYNGEE. This CDR3 spans 15 amino acids. The CDR3 here is CASSVQTESTDTQYF. The CDR3 region has the DNA TGTGCCAGCAGCGTACAGACAGAGAGCACAGATACGCAGTATTTT.

The chain is built from TRBV6-6 and TRBJ2-2; 10 bases align to TRBD2. Germline-derived CDR1 and CDR2 are MNHNY and SVGAGI (reference sequence). The CDR3 is 16 amino acids. The V gene end was trimmed by 5 bases and the J gene end by 5 bases; junction bases not matched to a gene: 8. CDR3 amino acids: CASSRTGLARTGELFF. CDR3 in DNA: TGTGCCAGCAGTCGCACGGGACTAGCGAGGACCGGGGAGCTGTTTTTT.

The sample holds one count of this clone. The chain couples TRBV7-9 to TRBJ1-2; 9 nucleotides line up with TRBD1. The germline CDR1 and CDR2 sequences are SEHNR and FQNEAQ (reference sequence). Germline trimming cut 5 bases from V and 3 bases from J; bases unmatched to any gene: 7. This CDR3 spans 15 amino acids. In DNA form, the CDR3 reads TGTGCCAGCAGCGAACCGGGACAGGGAGACTATGGCTACACCTTC. This sequence encodes CASSEPGQGDYGYTF.

The CDR3 protein is CSAKEGFEQYF. The DNA for the CDR3 is TGCAGTGCTAAGGAGGGATTCGAGCAGTACTTC. V gene TRBV20-1 combines with J gene TRBJ2-7; tentatively, D is TRBD2 (6 bases). Trimming stripped 4 bases from V and 6 bases from J, with 10 bases between. Looked up from germline, CDR1 is DFQATT and CDR2 is SNEGSKA (reference sequence). The CDR3 extends over 11 amino acids.

This chain uses TRBV10-2 with TRBJ2-2; a weak D match, TRBD2 (5 bases). Germline lookup yields CDR1 WSHSY and CDR2 SAAADI. Trimming pared 6 bases from V and 4 bases from J, leaving 21 bases between. This CDR3 contains 17 residues. For the CDR3, the DNA is TGCGCCAGCAGCCTAAATGGCGCGGGCGGTAGCACCGGGGAGCTGTTTTTT. Translated: CASSLNGAGGSTGELFF.

This sequence joins TRBV18 and TRBJ2-7; tentatively, D is TRBD2 (5 bases). CDR3 size: 13 residues. Trimming removed 1 base from V and 6 bases from J, with 10 bases in between. CDR1 is KGHSH and CDR2 is LQKENI in the germline V gene. CDR3 sequence (DNA): TGTGCCAGCTCACCACGAGCGGTCCTCGAGCAGTACTTC. Protein: CASSPRAVLEQYF. The whole variable domain, remainder taken from reference TRBV18 and TRBJ2-7, is NAGVMQNPRHLVRRRGQEARLRCSPMKGHSHVYWYRQLPEEGLKFMVYLQKENIIDESGMPKERFSAEFPKEGPSILRIQQVVRGDSAAYFCASSPRAVLEQYFGPGTRLTVT.

As concerns this clone: The junction differs from germline at one of its ends, possibly a read error. This chain connects TRBV7-9 to TRBJ2-2; 9 bases are a match to TRBD1. In germline, CDR1 is SEHNR, CDR2 FQNEAQ (reference sequence). This CDR3 has 15 amino acids. The CDR3 DNA reads TGTTCCAGCAGCGGGCAAAACAGGGGGCCCGGGGAGCTGTTTTTT. Protein: CSSSGQNRGPGELFF.

The rearrangement links TRBV6-1 to TRBJ2-7, with TRBD2 matching over 10 bases. The ends lost 0 bases at V and 2 bases at J; junction bases unmatched: 4. The CDR3 is 16 amino acids. Per germline, CDR1 MNHNS and CDR2 SASEGT. The chain's CDR3 is CASSEAILAGPYEQYF. CDR3 sequence (DNA): TGTGCCAGCAGTGAAGCTATACTAGCGGGGCCCTACGAGCAGTACTTC.

V is TRBV7-6 and J is TRBJ1-4, with D uncertain. Germline V gene sequence: CDR1 SGHVS, CDR2 FNYEAQ. This CDR3 region has 16 residues. The V gene lost 4 bases and the J gene lost 4 bases, with 16 bases spanning the gap. The CDR3 reads CASSSLGEEYNEKLFF. The DNA of the CDR3 is TGTGCCAGCAGCTCCCTGGGTGAGGAGTATAATGAAAAACTGTTTTTT.

As to this clone: The conserved final phenylalanine or tryptophan is absent from the CDR3, which likely points to a read error. Because the CDR3's place on the DNA is in doubt, the DNA is left out and the CDR3 is given as listed by TCRdb. V and J are TRBV28 and TRBJ1-1; the tabulated D call, TRBD1, remains unverified against the DNA. The CDR3 spans 15 amino acids, including both terminal residues. Germline V gives CDR1 MDHEN, CDR2 SYDVKM. The CDR3: CASSLNSGQGAFKGV.

Note on this clone: The junction departs from germline at one end; a sequencing error may be responsible. The chain carries TRBV27 and TRBJ2-7; 10 nucleotides align to TRBD1. The CDR3 sequence is 12 residues long. Germline V lookup: CDR1 MNHEY, CDR2 SMNVEV (reference sequence). The CDR3 reads CASSHPWDRGLF. The CDR3 DNA sequence: TGTGCCAGCAGCCATCCCTGGGACAGGGGCCTCTTC.

V usage is TRBV4-3 and J usage is TRBJ2-7; tentatively, D is TRBD2 (6 bases). V was cut by 2 bases and J by 2 bases, with 13 bases left in between. Per the germline V gene, CDR1 is LGHNA and CDR2 is YSLEER. CDR3 size: 15 residues. The DNA for the CDR3 is TGCGCCAGCAGCCAAAACTTGGGACTTACCTACGAGCAGTACTTC. This sequence encodes CASSQNLGLTYEQYF.

This chain uses TRBV19 with TRBJ2-5; D call uncertain. Germline V gene data show CDR1 as LNHDA and CDR2 as SQIVND (reference sequence). The V gene lost 3 bases and the J gene lost 3 bases, with 11 bases spanning the gap. The CDR3 totals 14 residues. The CDR3 here is CASSILITEETQYF. As DNA, the CDR3 is TGTGCCAGTAGTATCCTAATTACCGAAGAGACCCAGTACTTC.

V is TRBV27 and J is TRBJ2-5; 10 nucleotides match TRBD2. The V segment lost 10 bases and the J segment 5 bases; nucleotides outside the gene matches: 10. The CDR3 has 14 amino acids. CDR1 is MNHEY and CDR2 is SMNVEV in the germline V gene (reference sequence). This CDR3 is CATGRTAGGETQYF. In DNA, the CDR3 is TGTGCCACGGGGCGAACAGCGGGAGGGGAGACCCAGTACTTC.

The chain recombines TRBV7-9 with TRBJ1-4, with TRBD1 matching over 8 bases. Trimming removed 5 bases from V and 5 bases from J; junction bases left unmatched: 4. This CDR3 is built from 14 residues. The V gene's germline CDR1 is SEHNR and CDR2 FQNEAQ (reference sequence). The CDR3, as DNA: TGTGCCAGCAGCCGACAGGGGAGCAATGAAAAACTGTTTTTT. Protein sequence: CASSRQGSNEKLFF.

The CDR3 bases are TGTGCCAGCAGGACATCTGGACAGTGGAATGAGCAGTTCTTC. It translates to CASRTSGQWNEQFF. The chain recombines TRBV25-1 with TRBJ2-1; maybe TRBD1 (6 bases). This CDR3 contains 14 residues. The germline V and J ends were trimmed by 6 bases and 7 bases, with 16 bases remaining between them. CDR1 and CDR2 (germline): MGHDK, SYGVNS.

This clone turned up a few times. The V gene is TRBV7-9, the J gene TRBJ2-1; 11 nucleotides match TRBD2. This CDR3 contains 16 residues. Germline trimming cut 5 bases from V and 4 bases from J; bases unmatched to any gene: 7. CDR1 and CDR2 from the germline V gene are SEHNR and FQNEAQ (reference sequence). The CDR3 sequence: CASSAPTSGAYNEQFF. The CDR3 DNA follows: TGTGCCAGCAGCGCCCCGACTAGCGGGGCTTACAATGAGCAGTTCTTC.

The gene calls are TRBV19 and TRBJ2-1; perhaps TRBD2 as D (5 bases). The CDR3 loop spans 15 amino acids. The germline V gene has CDR1 LNHDA and CDR2 SQIVND (reference sequence). V was pared by 7 bases and J by 5 bases, with 18 bases between. The CDR3 reads CASKLGMERHNEQFF. As DNA, the CDR3 is TGTGCCAGTAAGTTAGGTATGGAGCGGCACAATGAGCAGTTCTTC.